The sequence of this T cell receptor (beta chain) was determined in a study of T cells after yellow fever vaccination. Study-wide points: Clonotype sharing between CD4 and CD8 compartments was small.

This clonotype came up many times. Its antigen is unknown. Synthesis of TCR cDNA relied on 5'RACE template switching, which attached a universal primer site and UMIs. TCRdb re-called the 5' RACE reads through MiXCR, storing one row per CDR3 protein. Seen here are about 150,000 distinct CDR3 sequences, roughly 6.2% observed once, and the top ten hold just under 3%. The clonotype was recovered from a man between 18 and 29 years old who received the YFV17D yellow fever vaccine. The material sequenced was CD4+ T cells sorted from PBMCs, taken on the day of the first yellow fever vaccination.

Here the CDR3 DNA reads TGCGCCAGCAGCTCTACGCTAAACACCGGGGAGCTGTTTTTT. Translation gives CASSSTLNTGELFF. V gene TRBV5-1 combines with J gene TRBJ2-2; D gene uncertain. Germline lookup yields CDR1 SGHRS and CDR2 YFSETQ. Between the trimmed V and J ends, which lost 3 bases and 2 bases, there was a span of 8 bases. The CDR3 sequence is 14 residues long.